This TCR beta chain was recovered during a study of regulatory T cells in long-lasting Graves disease. Study observations and caveats: Those with persistent Graves' had less TCR diversity than newly diagnosed patients.

Turning to this clonotype: The antigen remains unidentified.

Time point in this sample: newly diagnosed GD, antithyroid drugs for less than 3 months. Construction of the TCR library relied on RNA isolated from PBMCs. Building the TCR beta libraries relied on iRepertoire HTBI primers, and CDR3 regions underwent Arm-PCR. TCRdb ran MiXCR on the multiplex PCR reads and lists one entry per CDR3 protein. The data show roughly 360,000 distinct CDR3 sequences, with roughly 12% seen just once and around 18% held by the top ten. V was pared by 4 bases and J by 6 bases, with 6 bases of the junction left unmatched. This CDR3 is 14 amino acids long. CDR1 LGHNA and CDR2 YNFKEQ come from the germline V gene. Separately, the same data were catalogued under a study of T cells in Graves' hyperthyroidism and ophthalmopathy.

This TCR came from a woman younger than 35 with Graves disease. The gene calls are TRBV4-2 and TRBJ2-1; TRBD2 matches 7 bases. Sequenced material: peripheral blood mononuclear cells (PBMCs), taken at new diagnosis, from a patient treated with antithyroid drugs. CDR3 nucleotide sequence: TGTGCCAGCAGCCGGGGGGGTAGTTCCAATGAGCAGTTCTTC. Residues: CASSRGGSSNEQFF.